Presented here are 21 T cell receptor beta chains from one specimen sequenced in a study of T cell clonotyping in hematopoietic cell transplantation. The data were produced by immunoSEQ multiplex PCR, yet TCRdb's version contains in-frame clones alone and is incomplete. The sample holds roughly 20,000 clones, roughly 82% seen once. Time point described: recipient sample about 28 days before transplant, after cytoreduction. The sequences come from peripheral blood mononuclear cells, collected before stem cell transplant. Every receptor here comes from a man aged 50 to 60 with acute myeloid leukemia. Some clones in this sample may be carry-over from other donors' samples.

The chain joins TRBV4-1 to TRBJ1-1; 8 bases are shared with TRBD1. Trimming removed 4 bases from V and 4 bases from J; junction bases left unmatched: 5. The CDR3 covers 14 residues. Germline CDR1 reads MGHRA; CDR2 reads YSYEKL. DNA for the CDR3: TGCGCCAGCAGCCCTCGACAGGGGAGCACTGAAGCTTTCTTT. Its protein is CASSPRQGSTEAFF.

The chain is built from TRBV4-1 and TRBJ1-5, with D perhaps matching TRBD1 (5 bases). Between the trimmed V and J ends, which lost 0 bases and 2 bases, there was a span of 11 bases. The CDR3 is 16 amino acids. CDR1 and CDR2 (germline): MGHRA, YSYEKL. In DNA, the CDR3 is TGCGCCAGCAGCCAAGATATCAGGGATGGCAATCAGCCCCAGCATTTT. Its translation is CASSQDIRDGNQPQHF.

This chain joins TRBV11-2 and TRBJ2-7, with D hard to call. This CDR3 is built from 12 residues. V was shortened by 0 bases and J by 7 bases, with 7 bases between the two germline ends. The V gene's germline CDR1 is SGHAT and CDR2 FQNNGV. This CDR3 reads CASSLEALEQYF. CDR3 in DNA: TGTGCCAGCAGCTTAGAGGCACTTGAGCAGTACTTC.

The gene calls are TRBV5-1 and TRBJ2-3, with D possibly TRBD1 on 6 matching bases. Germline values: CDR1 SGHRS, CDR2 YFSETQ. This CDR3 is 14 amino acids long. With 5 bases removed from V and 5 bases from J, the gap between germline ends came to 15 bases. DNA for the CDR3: TGCGCCAGCAGTCTTACAGGGAAGGGAGATACGCAGTATTTT. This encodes CASSLTGKGDTQYF.

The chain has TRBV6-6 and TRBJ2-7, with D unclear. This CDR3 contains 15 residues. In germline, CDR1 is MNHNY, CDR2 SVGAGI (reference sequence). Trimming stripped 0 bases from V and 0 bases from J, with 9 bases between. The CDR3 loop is CASSYSPWASYEQYF. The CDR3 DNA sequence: TGTGCCAGCAGTTACTCCCCCTGGGCCTCCTACGAGCAGTACTTC.

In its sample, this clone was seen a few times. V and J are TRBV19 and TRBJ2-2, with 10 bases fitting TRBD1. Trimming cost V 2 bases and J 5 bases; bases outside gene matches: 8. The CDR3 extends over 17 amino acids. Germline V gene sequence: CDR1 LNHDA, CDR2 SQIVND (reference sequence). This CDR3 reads CASSIPTGQGGTGELFF. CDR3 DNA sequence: TGTGCCAGTAGTATACCGACAGGACAGGGGGGAACCGGGGAGCTGTTTTTT. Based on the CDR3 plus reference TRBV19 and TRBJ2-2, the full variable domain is DGGITQSPKYLFRKEGQNVTLSCEQNLNHDAMYWYRQDPGQGLRLIYYSQIVNDFQKGDIAEGYSVSREKKESFPLTVTSAQKNPTAFYLCASSIPTGQGGTGELFFGEGSRLTVL.

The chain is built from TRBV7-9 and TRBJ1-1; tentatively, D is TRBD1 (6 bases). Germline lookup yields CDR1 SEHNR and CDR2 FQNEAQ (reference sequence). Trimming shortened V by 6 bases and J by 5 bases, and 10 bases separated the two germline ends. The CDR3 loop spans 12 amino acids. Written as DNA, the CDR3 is TGTGCCAGCAGGCCGACAGGTACTGAAGCTTTCTTT. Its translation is CASRPTGTEAFF. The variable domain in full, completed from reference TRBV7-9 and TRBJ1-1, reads DTGVSQNPRHKITKRGQNVTFRCDPISEHNRLYWYRQTLGQGPEFLTYFQNEAQLEKSRLLSDRFSAERPKGSFSTLEIQRTEQGDSAMYLCASRPTGTEAFFGQGTRLTVV.

In DNA, the CDR3 is TGTGCCATCAAAGACAGGTCTTATAATTCACCCCTCCACTTT. It encodes CAIKDRSYNSPLHF. V and J are TRBV10-3 and TRBJ1-6, with a possible D match to TRBD1 (6 bases). Trimming removed 7 bases from V and 4 bases from J, with 11 bases in between. The germline gives CDR1 ENHRY, CDR2 SYGVKD. The CDR3 is 14 amino acids.

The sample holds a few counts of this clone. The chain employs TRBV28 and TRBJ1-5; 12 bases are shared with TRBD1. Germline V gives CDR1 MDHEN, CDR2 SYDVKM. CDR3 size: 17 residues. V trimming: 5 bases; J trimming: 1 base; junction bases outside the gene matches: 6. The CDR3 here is CASSVGTGGSSNQPQHF. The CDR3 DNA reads TGTGCCAGCAGTGTCGGGACAGGGGGCTCCAGCAATCAGCCCCAGCATTTT.

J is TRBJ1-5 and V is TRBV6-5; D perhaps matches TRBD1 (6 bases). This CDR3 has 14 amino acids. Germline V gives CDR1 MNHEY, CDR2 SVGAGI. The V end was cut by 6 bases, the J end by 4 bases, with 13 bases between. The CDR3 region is CASRRDRTNQPQHF. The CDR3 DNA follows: TGTGCCAGCAGACGCGACAGGACTAATCAGCCCCAGCATTTT.

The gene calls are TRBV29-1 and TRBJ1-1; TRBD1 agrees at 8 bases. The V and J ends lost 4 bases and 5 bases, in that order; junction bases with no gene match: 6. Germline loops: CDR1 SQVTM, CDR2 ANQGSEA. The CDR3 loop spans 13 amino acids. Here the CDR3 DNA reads TGCAGCGTTGGGCCAGGGGGCGTGACTGAAGCTTTCTTT. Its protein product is CSVGPGGVTEAFF.

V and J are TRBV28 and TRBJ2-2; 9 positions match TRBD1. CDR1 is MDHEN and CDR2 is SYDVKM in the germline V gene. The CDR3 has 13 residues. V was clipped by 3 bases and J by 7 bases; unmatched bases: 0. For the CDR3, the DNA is TGTGCCAGCAGTTTGGACAGGGGCGGGGAGCTGTTTTTT. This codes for CASSLDRGGELFF.

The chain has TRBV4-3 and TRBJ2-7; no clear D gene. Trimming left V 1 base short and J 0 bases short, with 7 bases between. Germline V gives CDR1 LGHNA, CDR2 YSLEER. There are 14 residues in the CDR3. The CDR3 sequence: CASSQAGGSYEQYF. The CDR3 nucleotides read TGCGCCAGCAGCCAAGCGGGTGGCTCCTACGAGCAGTACTTC.

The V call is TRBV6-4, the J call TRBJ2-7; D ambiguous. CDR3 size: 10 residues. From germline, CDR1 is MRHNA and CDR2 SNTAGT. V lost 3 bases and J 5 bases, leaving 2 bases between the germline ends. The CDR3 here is CASSEDEQYF. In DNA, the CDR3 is TGTGCCAGCAGTGAAGACGAGCAGTACTTC.

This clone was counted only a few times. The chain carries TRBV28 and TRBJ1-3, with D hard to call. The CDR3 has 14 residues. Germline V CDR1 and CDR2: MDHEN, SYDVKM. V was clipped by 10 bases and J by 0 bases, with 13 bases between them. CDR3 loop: CATWPESSGNTIYF. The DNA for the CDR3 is TGTGCCACCTGGCCAGAAAGCTCTGGAAACACCATATATTTT.

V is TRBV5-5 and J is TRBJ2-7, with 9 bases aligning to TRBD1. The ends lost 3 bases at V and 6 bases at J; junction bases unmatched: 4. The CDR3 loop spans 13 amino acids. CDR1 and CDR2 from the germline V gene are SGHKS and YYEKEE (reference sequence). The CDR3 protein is CASSWTGAREQYF. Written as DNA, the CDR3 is TGTGCCAGCAGCTGGACAGGGGCTCGCGAGCAGTACTTC.

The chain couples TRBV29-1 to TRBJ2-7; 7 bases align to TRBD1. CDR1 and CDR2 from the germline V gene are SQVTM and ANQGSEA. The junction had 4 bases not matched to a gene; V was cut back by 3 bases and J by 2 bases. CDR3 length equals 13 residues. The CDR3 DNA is TGCAGCGTTGACGGGGACAGCCCCTACGAGCAGTACTTC. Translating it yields CSVDGDSPYEQYF.

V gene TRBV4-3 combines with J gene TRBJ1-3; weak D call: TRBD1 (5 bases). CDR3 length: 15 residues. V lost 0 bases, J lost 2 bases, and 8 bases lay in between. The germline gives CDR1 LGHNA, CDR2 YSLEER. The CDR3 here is CASSQETQAGNTIYF. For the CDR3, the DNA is TGCGCCAGCAGCCAAGAAACACAGGCTGGAAACACCATATATTTT.

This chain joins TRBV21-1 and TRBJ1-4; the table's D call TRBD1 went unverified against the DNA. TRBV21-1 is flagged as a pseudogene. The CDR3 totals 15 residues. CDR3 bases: TGTGCCAGCAGCAGAGTAAGGGGGCGCGATGAAAAACTGTTTTTT. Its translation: CASSRVRGRDEKLFF.

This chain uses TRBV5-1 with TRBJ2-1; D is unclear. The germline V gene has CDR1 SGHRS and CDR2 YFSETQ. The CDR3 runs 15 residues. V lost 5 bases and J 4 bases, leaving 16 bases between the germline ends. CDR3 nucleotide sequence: TGCGCCAGCAGTCTACAGTCCCCCAATTACAATGAGCAGTTCTTC. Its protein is CASSLQSPNYNEQFF. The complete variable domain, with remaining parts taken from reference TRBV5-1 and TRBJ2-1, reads KAGVTQTPRYLIKTRGQQVTLSCSPISGHRSVSWYQQTPGQGLQFLFEYFSETQRNKGNFPGRFSGRQFSNSRSEMNVSTLELGDSALYLCASSLQSPNYNEQFFGPGTRLTVL.

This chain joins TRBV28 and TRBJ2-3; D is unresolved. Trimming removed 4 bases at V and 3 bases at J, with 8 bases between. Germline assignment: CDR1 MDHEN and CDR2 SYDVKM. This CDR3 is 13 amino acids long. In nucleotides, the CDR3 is TGTGCCAGCAGTTCCACCGGAACAGATACGCAGTATTTT. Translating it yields CASSSTGTDTQYF.